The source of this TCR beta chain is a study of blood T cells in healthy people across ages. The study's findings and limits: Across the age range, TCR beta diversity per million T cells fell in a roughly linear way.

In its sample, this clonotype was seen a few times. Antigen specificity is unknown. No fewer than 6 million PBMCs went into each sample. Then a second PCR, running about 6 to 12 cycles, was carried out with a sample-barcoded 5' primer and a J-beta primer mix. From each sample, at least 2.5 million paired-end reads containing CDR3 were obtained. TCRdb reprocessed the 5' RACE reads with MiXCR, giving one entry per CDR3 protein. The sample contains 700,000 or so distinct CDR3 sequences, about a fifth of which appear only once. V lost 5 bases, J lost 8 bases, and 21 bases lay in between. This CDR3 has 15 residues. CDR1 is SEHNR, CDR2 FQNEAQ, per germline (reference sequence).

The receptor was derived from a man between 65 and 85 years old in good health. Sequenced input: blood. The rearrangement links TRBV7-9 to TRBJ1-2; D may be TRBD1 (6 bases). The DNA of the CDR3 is TGTGCCAGCAGCGTTACGACAGGTCGTCGGGTCGGCTACACCTTC. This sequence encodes CASSVTTGRRVGYTF.